Below are 9 T cell receptor beta chains sequenced from a single sample in a study of T cells in localized non-small cell lung cancer. Clones were sequenced by immunoSEQ multiplex PCR, and TCRdb holds only the in-frame ones, with some missing. This table holds about 74,000 clones, 65% to 85% found once. The sample in question was peripheral blood, obtained before any cancer treatment. These receptors originate from a female donor over 55 with stage I lung adenocarcinoma.

This chain links TRBV7-7 with TRBJ2-1; the match to TRBD2 covers 15 bases. CDR3 size: 15 residues. Germline assignment: CDR1 SSHAT and CDR2 FNYEAQ (reference sequence). With 5 bases clipped from V and 8 bases from J, the junction kept 4 bases outside the gene matches. The CDR3 DNA reads TGTGCCAGCAGCCCCGGGACTAGCGGGAGGTATGAGCAGTTCTTC. Amino acid sequence: CASSPGTSGRYEQFF. The whole variable domain, filled in from reference TRBV7-7 and TRBJ2-1, reads GAGVSQSPRYKVTKRGQDVTLRCDPISSHATLYWYQQALGQGPEFLTYFNYEAQPDKSGLPSDRFSAERPEGSISTLTIQRTEQRDSAMYRCASSPGTSGRYEQFFGPGTRLTVL.

The rearrangement uses TRBV19 and TRBJ2-1; D remains unclear. V was cut by 2 bases and J by 1 base, with 12 bases left in between. CDR1 is LNHDA and CDR2 is SQIVND in the germline V gene (reference sequence). The length of the CDR3 is 16 residues. The CDR3 region is CASSIQGGPSYNEQFF. Here the CDR3 DNA reads TGTGCCAGTAGTATACAAGGCGGACCATCCTACAATGAGCAGTTCTTC.

The chain combines TRBV6-6 with TRBJ1-4; D may be TRBD1 (5 bases). The germline V gene has CDR1 MNHNY and CDR2 SVGAGI (reference sequence). Deletions cut 0 bases from V and 5 bases from J, with 10 bases between. There are 15 residues in the CDR3. The CDR3 is CASSYSTQGNEKLFF. In DNA form, the CDR3 reads TGTGCCAGCAGTTACTCGACCCAGGGAAATGAAAAACTGTTTTTT.

This clone was recorded only once. This chain links TRBV7-2 with TRBJ1-5; 7 nucleotides line up with TRBD1. CDR3 length: 15 residues. V lost 5 bases, J lost 4 bases, and 8 bases stayed unmatched. CDR1 and CDR2 from the germline V gene are SGHTA and FQGNSA. In nucleotides, the CDR3 is TGTGCCAGCAGCCCTCACAGGGGAGGAAATCAGCCCCAGCATTTT. It encodes CASSPHRGGNQPQHF.

This chain links TRBV6-1 with TRBJ2-1; unclear D gene. Germline CDR1 and CDR2: MNHNS and SASEGT. V gave up 9 bases and J gave up 0 bases, with 9 bases separating them. The CDR3 covers 13 residues. The CDR3 loop is CASSKSSYNEQFF. The CDR3 DNA sequence: TGTGCCAGTTCAAAGAGCTCCTACAATGAGCAGTTCTTC.

The rearrangement joins TRBV5-1 to TRBJ1-1; no firm D call. Germline lookup yields CDR1 SGHRS and CDR2 YFSETQ. This CDR3 is built from 14 residues. Trimming left V 1 base short and J 1 base short, with 8 bases between. CDR3 sequence reads: CASSLLPKNTEAFF. Written as DNA, the CDR3 is TGCGCCAGCAGCTTGTTACCGAAGAACACTGAAGCTTTCTTT. Looking up the rest from reference TRBV5-1 and TRBJ1-1 gives the full variable domain: KAGVTQTPRYLIKTRGQQVTLSCSPISGHRSVSWYQQTPGQGLQFLFEYFSETQRNKGNFPGRFSGRQFSNSRSEMNVSTLELGDSALYLCASSLLPKNTEAFFGQGTRLTVV.

The chain uses TRBV7-9 and TRBJ2-7; TRBD1 agrees at 7 bases. Germline V gene data show CDR1 as SEHNR and CDR2 as FQNEAQ (reference sequence). Germline trimming cut 5 bases from V and 3 bases from J; bases unmatched to any gene: 7. The CDR3 runs 14 residues. CDR3 region: CASSHGRQGYEQYF. The DNA of the CDR3 is TGTGCCAGCAGCCACGGGCGACAGGGCTACGAGCAGTACTTC.

The chain links TRBV5-6 to TRBJ2-5; tentative D call: TRBD2 (7 bases). V was trimmed by 3 bases and J by 3 bases, leaving 12 bases between them. The germline V gene has CDR1 SGHDT and CDR2 YYEEEE. This CDR3 is 14 amino acids long. CDR3 nucleotides: TGTGCCAGCAGCTGGGGGGGGGCCGAAGAGACCCAGTACTTC. As protein: CASSWGGAEETQYF.

The chain is built from TRBV2 and TRBJ1-4; a weak D match, TRBD1 (5 bases). The germline V gene encodes CDR1 SNHLY and CDR2 FYNNEI. The CDR3 length is 21 residues. V was trimmed by 3 bases and J by 0 bases, leaving 26 bases between them. The CDR3 here is CASSDLGMGVVGYATNEKLFF. The CDR3 DNA reads as TGTGCCAGCAGTGATCTCGGAATGGGGGTAGTTGGGTATGCAACTAATGAAAAACTGTTTTTT. Full variable domain (missing parts from reference TRBV2 and TRBJ1-4): EPEVTQTPSHQVTQMGQEVILRCVPISNHLYFYWYRQILGQKVEFLVSFYNNEISEKSEIFDDQFSVERPDGSNFTLKIRSTKLEDSAMYFCASSDLGMGVVGYATNEKLFFGSGTQLSVL.